This paragraph reports one T cell receptor beta chain. This specimen comes from a study of blood T cell repertoires in COVID-19. Background on the study: Italy, Spain and the United States were the sources of the convalescent and acute COVID-19 samples. The cDNA or gDNA used as material had been derived from T cells, B-cell-depleted T cells, or PBMCs.

This CDR3 region has 14 residues. V was pared by 4 bases and J by 4 bases, with 4 bases of the junction left unmatched. CDR1 and CDR2 from the germline V gene are MDHEN and SYDVKM. Authors' data handling: Estimation of nucleated cell counts was performed using reference gene primer amplification. TCRdb keeps only in-frame clones here, not all; method: immunoSEQ multiplex PCR. V, J and clone size derive from that table, while D and trimming were established from the DNA sequence. The table lists about 230,000 clones, under 90% of them singletons. Clinical history as reported by participants underpinned cohort assignment.

This TCR derives from a woman in her 30s with acute COVID-19. Sequencing was carried out using PBMCs or T cells enriched from blood (not recorded which). V gene TRBV28 combines with J gene TRBJ1-5; 7 nucleotides match TRBD1. In DNA, the CDR3 is TGTGCCAGCAGTTACACAGGGGAAAATCAGCCCCAGCATTTT. Protein: CASSYTGENQPQHF.